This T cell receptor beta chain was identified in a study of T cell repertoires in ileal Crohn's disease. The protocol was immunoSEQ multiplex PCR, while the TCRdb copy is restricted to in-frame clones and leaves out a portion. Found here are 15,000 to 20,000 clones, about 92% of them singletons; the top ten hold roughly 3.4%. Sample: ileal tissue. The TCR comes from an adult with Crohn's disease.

In DNA form, the CDR3 reads TGCGCCAGCAGCCCGCGCCCCGTAGTCGACGAGCAGTACTTC. It translates to CASSPRPVVDEQYF. The chain couples TRBV4-1 to TRBJ2-7; D is unresolved. V lost 4 bases to trimming and J lost 5 bases, with 15 bases between them. The length of the CDR3 is 14 residues. The germline gives CDR1 MGHRA, CDR2 YSYEKL.